This entry lists 30 T cell receptor beta chains sequenced from one sample in a study of OX40 agonist ivuxolimab in advanced cancers. Measured with immunoSEQ multiplex PCR; TCRdb has only the in-frame clones, and not every one. The top ten clones hold just under 0.35% of a sample with around 65,000 clones, about 90% of them seen once. Source: CD4+ or CD8+ T cells sorted from blood, taken in a trial of the OX40 agonist ivuxolimab. All receptors derive from an adult with an advanced solid tumor such as melanoma, head and neck, liver or kidney cancer.

V usage is TRBV18 and J usage is TRBJ2-7; 7 bases align to TRBD1. Germline CDR1 and CDR2: KGHSH and LQKENI. V lost 6 bases, J lost 4 bases, and 9 bases stayed unmatched. CDR3 length: 14 amino acids. The CDR3 reads CASSSTGTAYEQYF. CDR3 bases: TGTGCCAGCTCTTCGACCGGGACAGCTTACGAGCAGTACTTC. The full variable domain, rest sourced from reference TRBV18 and TRBJ2-7, is NAGVMQNPRHLVRRRGQEARLRCSPMKGHSHVYWYRQLPEEGLKFMVYLQKENIIDESGMPKERFSAEFPKEGPSILRIQQVVRGDSAAYFCASSSTGTAYEQYFGPGTRLTVT.

The sample holds one count of this clone. J is TRBJ1-6 and V is TRBV9, with 9 bases fitting TRBD1. This CDR3 region has 15 residues. V shed 3 bases and J 2 bases; nucleotides not matched to a gene: 0. Germline lookup yields CDR1 SGDLS and CDR2 YYNGEE. For the CDR3, the DNA is TGTGCCAGCAGCGGACAGGGGGCCTATAATTCACCCCTCCACTTT. It is translated as CASSGQGAYNSPLHF.

The chain joins TRBV5-5 to TRBJ2-7; TRBD1 matches 9 bases. Per the germline V gene, CDR1 is SGHKS and CDR2 is YYEKEE (reference sequence). The CDR3 is made up of 15 amino acids. The V segment lost 3 bases and the J segment 4 bases; nucleotides outside the gene matches: 8. DNA of the CDR3: TGTGCCAGCAGCTCGCATACGGGACAGGGTTACGAGCAGTACTTC. Translation: CASSSHTGQGYEQYF.

V is TRBV5-6 and J is TRBJ1-2; D perhaps matches TRBD1 (6 bases). Germline V gene sequence: CDR1 SGHDT, CDR2 YYEEEE. The CDR3 consists of 14 residues. Trimming removed 4 bases at V and 0 bases at J, with 10 bases between. The CDR3 sequence: CASSVDRPNYGYTF. The DNA of the CDR3 is TGTGCCAGCAGCGTGGACAGACCTAACTATGGCTACACCTTC.

The CDR3: CASSKFEGQGFCEQYF. For the CDR3, the DNA is TGTGCCAGCAGCAAATTTGAGGGACAGGGGTTCTGCGAGCAGTACTTC. The chain joins TRBV21-1 to TRBJ2-7; the DNA was not used to check the table's D call, TRBD1. TRBV21-1 is a listed pseudogene. The CDR3 spans 16 residues.

J is TRBJ2-3 and V is TRBV5-4, with D maybe TRBD2 (5 bases). The CDR3 covers 14 residues. Germline loops: CDR1 SGHNT, CDR2 YYREEE (reference sequence). The germline V and J ends were trimmed by 4 bases and 4 bases, with 13 bases remaining between them. CDR3 sequence: CASSLPGSADTQYF. The CDR3 coding sequence is TGTGCCAGCAGCCTCCCGGGGTCCGCAGATACGCAGTATTTT.

This chain uses TRBV6-4 with TRBJ2-1, with TRBD1 matching over 9 bases. The V and J ends lost 5 bases and 4 bases, in that order; junction bases with no gene match: 6. The CDR3 loop spans 15 amino acids. The V gene's germline CDR1 is MRHNA and CDR2 SNTAGT. CDR3 bases: TGTGCCAGCAGTTTGGAGGGACAGGGTTACAATGAGCAGTTCTTC. Protein: CASSLEGQGYNEQFF.

This rearrangement joins TRBV25-1 to TRBJ1-4, with D uncertain. This CDR3 spans 12 amino acids. Germline V gives CDR1 MGHDK, CDR2 SYGVNS. V was cut by 2 bases and J by 6 bases, with 4 bases left in between. CDR3 protein: CASSETYEKLFF. As DNA, the CDR3 is TGTGCCAGCAGTGAAACCTATGAAAAACTGTTTTTT.

The chain has TRBV4-2 and TRBJ2-5; TRBD2 agrees at 7 bases. With 1 base clipped from V and 5 bases from J, the junction kept 7 bases outside the gene matches. The CDR3 length is 15 residues. Germline CDR1 LGHNA, CDR2 YNFKEQ. The CDR3 spells CASSQGPSGVETQYF. Written as DNA, the CDR3 is TGTGCCAGCAGCCAAGGTCCCAGCGGGGTGGAGACCCAGTACTTC.

V usage is TRBV27 and J usage is TRBJ2-7; D may be TRBD1 (6 bases). Trimming took 5 bases from V and 5 from J, leaving 16 bases between them. Germline CDR1 reads MNHEY; CDR2 reads SMNVEV (reference sequence). This CDR3 is built from 14 residues. The DNA of the CDR3 is TGTGCCAGCAGTCTGAACAGGGTAGGGCACGAGCAGTACTTC. This encodes CASSLNRVGHEQYF.

The chain uses TRBV5-8 and TRBJ2-3; D might be TRBD1 or TRBD2, each matching 5 bases. The V end lost 7 bases, the J end lost 1 base, and 13 bases lay between the germline ends. The CDR3 totals 14 residues. The germline V gene has CDR1 SGHTS and CDR2 YDEGEE. Here the CDR3 reads CASFLRGRTDTQYF. CDR3 nucleotides: TGTGCCAGCTTCCTCCGGGGCCGCACAGATACGCAGTATTTT.

The rearrangement links TRBV7-9 to TRBJ1-1; D might be TRBD1 (5 bases). V shed 4 bases and J shed 4 bases, with 16 bases lying between them. The CDR3 is made up of 15 amino acids. From germline, CDR1 is SEHNR and CDR2 FQNEAQ (reference sequence). The CDR3 nucleotides are TGTGCCAGCAGCTCCTTAGGTGGGGGGGGCACTGAAGCTTTCTTT. It encodes CASSSLGGGGTEAFF. Looking up the rest from reference TRBV7-9 and TRBJ1-1 gives the full variable domain: DTGVSQNPRHKITKRGQNVTFRCDPISEHNRLYWYRQTLGQGPEFLTYFQNEAQLEKSRLLSDRFSAERPKGSFSTLEIQRTEQGDSAMYLCASSSLGGGGTEAFFGQGTRLTVV.

The V call is TRBV7-9, the J call TRBJ1-1, with 9 bases fitting TRBD1. Trimming removed 5 bases from V and 4 bases from J; junction bases left unmatched: 5. This CDR3 is built from 14 residues. Germline loops: CDR1 SEHNR, CDR2 FQNEAQ (reference sequence). The CDR3 bases are TGTGCCAGCAGCCGGGACAGGGAGGGCACTGAAGCTTTCTTT. As protein: CASSRDREGTEAFF.

This chain connects TRBV15 to TRBJ1-3; D might be TRBD1 (5 bases). This CDR3 comprises 13 residues. Germline CDR1 is LNHNV and CDR2 is YYDKDF (reference sequence). The V end was cut by 8 bases, the J end by 7 bases, with 15 bases between. The CDR3 coding sequence is TGTGCCACCGGAGGAAGGGGAATCAACACCATATATTTT. Its translation: CATGGRGINTIYF.

The chain is built from TRBV6-6 and TRBJ1-3, with D unresolved. Trimming shortened V by 2 bases and J by 3 bases, and 5 bases separated the two germline ends. This CDR3 has 13 residues. Germline V gene lookup returns CDR1 MNHNY and CDR2 SVGAGI (reference sequence). Here the CDR3 reads CASSYPLGNTIYF. CDR3 nucleotides: TGTGCCAGCAGTTACCCCCTTGGAAACACCATATATTTT.

J is TRBJ2-7 and V is TRBV6-1; D possibly corresponds to TRBD1 (5 bases). CDR3 length equals 14 residues. V gave up 7 bases and J gave up 3 bases, with 16 bases separating them. Germline loops: CDR1 MNHNS, CDR2 SASEGT. Here the CDR3 reads CASKKPQGGYEQYF. The CDR3 DNA follows: TGTGCCAGCAAAAAACCGCAGGGTGGCTACGAGCAGTACTTC.

The chain combines TRBV18 with TRBJ1-5, with a weak D call TRBD1 (6 bases). The V end lost 6 bases, the J end lost 6 bases, and 15 bases lay between the germline ends. The CDR3 has 14 amino acids. The germline V gene has CDR1 KGHSH and CDR2 LQKENI. The chain's CDR3 is CASSGQRGVQPQHF. CDR3 sequence (DNA): TGTGCCAGCTCCGGACAGCGCGGTGTTCAGCCCCAGCATTTT.

Comments on this clone: One end of the junction does not line up with germline, which may come from a read error. V usage is TRBV11-2 and J usage is TRBJ1-1, with no clear D. The CDR3 runs 13 residues. Per the germline V gene, CDR1 is SGHAT and CDR2 is FQNNGV. DNA of the CDR3: TGTGCCAGCAGCGTAGACCGGTACACTGAAGCTTTCTTT. The encoded protein is CASSVDRYTEAFF.

The chain links TRBV15 to TRBJ1-5, with D perhaps TRBD1 (5 bases). The CDR3 covers 18 residues. V dropped 1 base and J dropped 2 bases, with 18 bases sitting between them. Germline CDR1 and CDR2: LNHNV and YYDKDF (reference sequence). CDR3 bases: TGTGCCACCAGCAGAGGGCGGCAGGGAATTGTGGGCAATCAGCCCCAGCATTTT. Amino acid sequence: CATSRGRQGIVGNQPQHF.

The chain couples TRBV5-1 to TRBJ2-7; TRBD2 matches at 11 bases. In germline, CDR1 is SGHRS, CDR2 YFSETQ. This CDR3 spans 16 amino acids. The junction had 4 bases not matched to a gene; V was cut back by 0 bases and J by 2 bases. CDR3 nucleotides: TGCGCCAGCAGCTTGGCCGGGACTAGCGGCCCCTACGAGCAGTACTTC. Its translation: CASSLAGTSGPYEQYF.

The chain has TRBV5-1 and TRBJ2-1; the D gene is possibly TRBD1 (6 bases). Per germline, CDR1 SGHRS and CDR2 YFSETQ. The CDR3 runs to 14 residues. V lost 3 bases, J lost 1 base, and 8 bases lay in between. The CDR3, as DNA: TGCGCCAGCAGCTATCAGGGGTCCTACAATGAGCAGTTCTTC. Amino acid sequence: CASSYQGSYNEQFF.

This clone was detected once. The chain recombines TRBV7-9 with TRBJ1-5, with a tentative D call TRBD1 (6 bases). Trimming left V 1 base short and J 4 bases short, with 14 bases between. The CDR3 is 16 residues long. The germline gives CDR1 SEHNR, CDR2 FQNEAQ (reference sequence). The CDR3 region has the DNA TGTGCCAGCAGCTTAGGGGGGCCCGGGGGGAATCAGCCCCAGCATTTT. It yields the protein CASSLGGPGGNQPQHF. Drawing the rest from reference TRBV7-9 and TRBJ1-5, the complete variable domain is DTGVSQNPRHKITKRGQNVTFRCDPISEHNRLYWYRQTLGQGPEFLTYFQNEAQLEKSRLLSDRFSAERPKGSFSTLEIQRTEQGDSAMYLCASSLGGPGGNQPQHFGDGTRLSIL.

The rearrangement joins TRBV7-8 to TRBJ1-1; D might be TRBD1 (6 bases). V shed 5 bases and J shed 7 bases, with 20 bases lying between them. This CDR3 is 15 amino acids long. Germline V gene data show CDR1 as SGHVS and CDR2 as FQNEAQ. The CDR3 here is CASSTIGGAIGEAFF. The CDR3 DNA is TGTGCCAGCAGCACGATAGGGGGGGCAATTGGTGAAGCTTTCTTT.

The V call is TRBV5-1, the J call TRBJ1-1, with 7 bases aligning to TRBD1. CDR1 and CDR2 (germline): SGHRS, YFSETQ. CDR3 length equals 16 residues. Losses at the gene ends were 3 bases for V and 3 bases for J; bases not matched to a gene: 11. In DNA form, the CDR3 reads TGCGCCAGCAGCTCGCGACAGGGTGAGACGGACACTGAAGCTTTCTTT. This encodes CASSSRQGETDTEAFF. The entire variable domain, with the rest obtained from reference TRBV5-1 and TRBJ1-1, is as follows: KAGVTQTPRYLIKTRGQQVTLSCSPISGHRSVSWYQQTPGQGLQFLFEYFSETQRNKGNFPGRFSGRQFSNSRSEMNVSTLELGDSALYLCASSSRQGETDTEAFFGQGTRLTVV.

Comment on this clone: This sample also contains other DNA sequences that code for the same CDR3. This chain uses TRBV11-3 with TRBJ2-2; TRBD1 matches 10 bases. CDR1 is SGHNT, CDR2 YENEEA, per germline. The CDR3 contains 17 residues. The ends lost 1 base at V and 5 bases at J; junction bases unmatched: 7. As DNA, the CDR3 is TGTGCCAGCAGCTTAGCCAAGGACAGGGGGGGGACCGGGGAGCTGTTTTTT. This translates into CASSLAKDRGGTGELFF.

The rearrangement uses TRBV6-4 and TRBJ2-3, with TRBD1 identical over 9 bases. This CDR3 spans 13 amino acids. The germline V gene has CDR1 MRHNA and CDR2 SNTAGT. V shed 5 bases and J 6 bases; nucleotides not matched to a gene: 3. As DNA, the CDR3 is TGTGCCAGCAGTCAGGACAGGGGCGATACGCAGTATTTT. Its protein is CASSQDRGDTQYF.

The chain couples TRBV10-3 to TRBJ1-2; possible D gene TRBD1, 6 bases. The ends were cut back, 3 bases at V and 8 bases at J, with 10 bases in the middle. The CDR3 spans 12 residues. Germline CDR1 is ENHRY and CDR2 is SYGVKD. The CDR3 DNA sequence: TGTGCCATCAGTGAAACAGGGCTGGGCTACACCTTC. Protein: CAISETGLGYTF.

The chain joins TRBV5-4 to TRBJ1-2, with a weak D call TRBD1 (6 bases). V shed 7 bases and J shed 4 bases, with 23 bases lying between them. CDR3 length: 16 amino acids. Looked up from germline, CDR1 is SGHNT and CDR2 is YYREEE (reference sequence). CDR3 residues: CASYVWGQDGLYGYTF. DNA for the CDR3: TGTGCCAGCTACGTGTGGGGGCAGGACGGACTCTATGGCTACACCTTC.

CDR3 coding DNA: TGCGCCAGCAGCCAAGATACCCGCCGTCGGACAAACTATGGCTACACCTTC. Protein sequence: CASSQDTRRRTNYGYTF. This chain links TRBV4-3 with TRBJ1-2; possible D gene TRBD1, 5 bases. The length of the CDR3 is 17 residues. Germline V gene data show CDR1 as LGHNA and CDR2 as YSLEER. V lost 0 bases and J lost 2, with 16 bases in between.

This rearrangement joins TRBV2 to TRBJ1-4; D gene ambiguous. The germline CDR1 and CDR2 sequences are SNHLY and FYNNEI. The CDR3 totals 14 residues. Trimming pared 5 bases from V and 5 bases from J, leaving 12 bases between. The DNA of the CDR3 is TGTGCCAGCAGTCCGTTCGGGCAGAATGAAAAACTGTTTTTT. This translates into CASSPFGQNEKLFF.